This paragraph covers one TCR beta chain sequence. Its antigen is undetermined. V dropped 5 bases and J dropped 8 bases, with 7 bases sitting between them. There are 11 residues in the CDR3. Germline V lookup: CDR1 MDHEN, CDR2 SYDVKM. The material for each subset, its genomic DNA, was split evenly across several immunoSEQ plates. Only in-frame clones appear in the TCRdb table, and some are missing; sequencing was by immunoSEQ multiplex PCR. The data contain approximately 2.1 million clones, just over 90% of them singletons. Donors, healthy HIV-negative adults, lacked recent acute infections or vaccinations. The donor cohort consisted entirely of Caucasian adults residing in Nashville, Tennessee. The data are from a study of shared clonotypes between healthy human individuals. Study outcomes and limitations: Memory subsets generally showed smaller estimated richness than naive subsets did.

The TCR sequence derives from a man aged 18 to 29 in good health. Some clones in this sample may be carry-over from other donors' samples. The source material was naive CD4+ T cells from PBMCs. Subset: CD45RA+ positively selected. The chain uses TRBV28 and TRBJ2-1; D is perhaps TRBD2 (6 bases). CDR3 loop: CASSPSDEQFF. CDR3 nucleotide sequence: TGTGCCAGCAGTCCTAGCGATGAGCAGTTCTTC.